Listed below are T cell receptor beta chains from one sample, sequenced in a study of blood T cell repertoires in COVID-19. Sequenced by immunoSEQ multiplex PCR; TCRdb stores in-frame clones only, minus some. The sample holds roughly 330,000 clones; roughly nine tenths are singletons and the top ten take approximately 5.2%. The sequenced sample consisted of PBMCs or T cells enriched from blood (not recorded which). The receptors come from a woman in her twenties or thirties who had recovered from COVID-19. Each CDR3 is given with its conserved first and last residue.

v_call: TRBV18
cdr3_aa: CASSPPGRNTEAFF

v_call: TRBV19
cdr3_aa: CASSPMTGGGYGYTF

v_call: TRBV27
cdr3_aa: CASSFGGAGEQFF

v_call: TRBV19
cdr3_aa: CASSILDRGGNTIYF

v_call: TRBV5-1
cdr3_aa: CASSLLSLATNEKLFF

v_call: TRBV28
cdr3_aa: CASSIGRGNQPQHF

v_call: TRBV2
cdr3_aa: CASSEDRNTEAFF

v_call: TRBV4-1
cdr3_aa: CASSQDGGRRQTQYF

v_call: TRBV5-5
cdr3_aa: CASSLGGNNYGYTF

v_call: TRBV6-5
cdr3_aa: CASSYSSGLVNTEAFF

v_call: TRBV5-4
cdr3_aa: CASSLGGGPQHF

v_call: TRBV3-1/TRBV3-2
cdr3_aa: CAAGGGPDTQYF

v_call: TRBV6-2/TRBV6-3
cdr3_aa: CASSLGPSPGGTEAFF

v_call: TRBV7-9
cdr3_aa: CASSSTTSGNNNEQFF

v_call: TRBV30
cdr3_aa: CAWTRGTTEKLFF

v_call: TRBV19
cdr3_aa: CATTESTEAFF

v_call: TRBV9
cdr3_aa: CASSVYDRVSNYGYTF

v_call: TRBV9
cdr3_aa: CASSVATGGFSYNEQFF

v_call: TRBV30
cdr3_aa: CAWRTGSYEQYF

v_call: TRBV25-1
cdr3_aa: CASSESGANYGYTF

v_call: TRBV7-8
cdr3_aa: CASSNPGGLAGETQYF

v_call: TRBV10-3
cdr3_aa: CAISSSTDTQYF

v_call: TRBV3-1/TRBV3-2
cdr3_aa: CASSPSGTVSETFF

v_call: TRBV7-9
cdr3_aa: CASSPRAGQGFTNYGYTF

v_call: TRBV4-1
cdr3_aa: CASSQDWLAGGRSYNEQFF